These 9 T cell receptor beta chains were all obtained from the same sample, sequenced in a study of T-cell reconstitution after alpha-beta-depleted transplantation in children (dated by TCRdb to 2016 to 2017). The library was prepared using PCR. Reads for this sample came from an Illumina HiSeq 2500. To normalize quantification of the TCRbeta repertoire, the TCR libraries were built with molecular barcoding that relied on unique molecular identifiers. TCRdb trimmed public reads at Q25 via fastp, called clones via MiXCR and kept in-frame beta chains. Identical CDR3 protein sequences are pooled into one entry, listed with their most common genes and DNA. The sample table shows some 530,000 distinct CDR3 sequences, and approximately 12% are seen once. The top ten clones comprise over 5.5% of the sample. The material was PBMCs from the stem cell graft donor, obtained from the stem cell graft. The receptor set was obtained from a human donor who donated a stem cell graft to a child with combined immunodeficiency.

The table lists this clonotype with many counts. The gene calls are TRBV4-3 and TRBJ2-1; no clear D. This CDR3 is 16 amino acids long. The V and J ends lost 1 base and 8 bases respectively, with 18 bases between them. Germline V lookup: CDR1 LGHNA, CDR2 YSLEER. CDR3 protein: CASSQGAQGAVYEQFF. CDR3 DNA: TGCGCCAGCAGCCAAGGGGCTCAAGGTGCAGTGTATGAGCAGTTCTTC.

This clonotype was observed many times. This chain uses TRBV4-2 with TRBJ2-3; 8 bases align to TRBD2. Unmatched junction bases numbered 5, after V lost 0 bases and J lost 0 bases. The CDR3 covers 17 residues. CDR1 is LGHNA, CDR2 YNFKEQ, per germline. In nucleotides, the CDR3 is TGTGCCAGCAGCCAAGATAAACTAGCGGCTAGCACAGATACGCAGTATTTT. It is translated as CASSQDKLAASTDTQYF.

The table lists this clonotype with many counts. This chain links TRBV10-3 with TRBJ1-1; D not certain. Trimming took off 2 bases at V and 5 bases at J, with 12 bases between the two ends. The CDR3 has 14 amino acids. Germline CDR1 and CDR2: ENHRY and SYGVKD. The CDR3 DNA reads TGTGCCATCAGTGAGCAAAGGGTAGAAACTGAAGCTTTCTTT. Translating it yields CAISEQRVETEAFF.

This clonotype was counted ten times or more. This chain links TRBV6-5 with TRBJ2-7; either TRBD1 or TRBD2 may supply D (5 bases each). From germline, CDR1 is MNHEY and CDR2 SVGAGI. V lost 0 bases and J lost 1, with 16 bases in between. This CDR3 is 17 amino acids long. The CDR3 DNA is TGTGCCAGCAGTTACTCGAAACCCTCGGGACCTTCCTACGAGCAGTACTTC. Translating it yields CASSYSKPSGPSYEQYF.

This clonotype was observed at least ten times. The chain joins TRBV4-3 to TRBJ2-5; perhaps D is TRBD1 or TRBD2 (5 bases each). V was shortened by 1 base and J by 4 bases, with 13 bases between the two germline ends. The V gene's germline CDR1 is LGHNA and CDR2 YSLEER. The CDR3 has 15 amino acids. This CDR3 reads CASSQGWDVGETQYF. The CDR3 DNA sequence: TGCGCCAGCAGCCAAGGTTGGGACGTGGGAGAGACCCAGTACTTC.

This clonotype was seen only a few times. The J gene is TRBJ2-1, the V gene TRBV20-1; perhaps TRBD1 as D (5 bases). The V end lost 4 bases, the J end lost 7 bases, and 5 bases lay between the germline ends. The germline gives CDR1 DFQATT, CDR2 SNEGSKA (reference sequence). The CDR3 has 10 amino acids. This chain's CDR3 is CSATGNEQFF. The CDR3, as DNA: TGCAGTGCTACAGGGAATGAGCAGTTCTTC.

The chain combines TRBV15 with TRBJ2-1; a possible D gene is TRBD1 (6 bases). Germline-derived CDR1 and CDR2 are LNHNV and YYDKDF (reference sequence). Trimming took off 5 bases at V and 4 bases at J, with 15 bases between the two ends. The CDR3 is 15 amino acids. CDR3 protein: CATSPDRTTYNEQFF. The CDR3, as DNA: TGTGCCACCAGCCCGGACAGAACAACTTACAATGAGCAGTTCTTC.

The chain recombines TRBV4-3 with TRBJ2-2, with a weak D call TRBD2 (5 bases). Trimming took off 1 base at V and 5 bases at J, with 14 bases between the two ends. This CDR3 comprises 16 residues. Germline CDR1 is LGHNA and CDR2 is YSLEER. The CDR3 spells CASSQASPLVTGELFF. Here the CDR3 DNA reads TGCGCCAGCAGCCAAGCTAGCCCGCTGGTGACCGGGGAGCTGTTTTTT.

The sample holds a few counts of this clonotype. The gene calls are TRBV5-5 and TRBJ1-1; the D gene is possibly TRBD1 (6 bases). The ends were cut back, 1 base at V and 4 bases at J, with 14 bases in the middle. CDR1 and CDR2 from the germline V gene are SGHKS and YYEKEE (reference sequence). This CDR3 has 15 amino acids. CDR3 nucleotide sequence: TGTGCCAGCAGCTTGTTAGCTCAGGGGTCCACTGAAGCTTTCTTT. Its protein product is CASSLLAQGSTEAFF.